Each of the 18 T cell receptor beta chains below was sequenced from the same sample in a study of blood T cell repertoires in COVID-19. The protocol was immunoSEQ multiplex PCR, while the TCRdb copy is restricted to in-frame clones and leaves out a portion. The data show 40,000 to 55,000 clones, roughly nine tenths seen once. Source material: peripheral blood. The receptor set was obtained from a woman of 80 years or more with acute or convalescent COVID-19.

The chain uses TRBV7-9 and TRBJ1-5; no firm D call. This CDR3 comprises 12 residues. Germline V gene sequence: CDR1 SEHNR, CDR2 FQNEAQ (reference sequence). V was pared by 1 base and J by 11 bases, with 9 bases between. The CDR3 loop reads CASSLESAAQHF. The CDR3 DNA follows: TGTGCCAGCAGCTTAGAGTCCGCGGCCCAGCATTTT.

This chain links TRBV5-1 with TRBJ2-7; no firm D call. V was cut by 5 bases and J by 4 bases, with 13 bases left in between. The CDR3 is 13 amino acids. Germline V CDR1 and CDR2: SGHRS, YFSETQ. The chain's CDR3 is CASSTLPVYEQYF. The CDR3 coding sequence is TGCGCCAGCAGTACCCTTCCAGTGTACGAGCAGTACTTC.

This clone was found once. CDR3: CASSKADGGQGNTGELFF. CDR3 DNA sequence: TGTGCCAGCAGCAAAGCAGACGGGGGACAGGGAAACACCGGGGAGCTGTTTTTT. V is TRBV21-1 and J is TRBJ2-2; TRBD1 is the table's D call, not checked against the DNA. TRBV21-1 is assigned pseudogene status. CDR3 size: 18 residues.

The V call is TRBV19, the J call TRBJ2-3, with 8 bases fitting TRBD1. From germline, CDR1 is LNHDA and CDR2 SQIVND (reference sequence). There are 14 residues in the CDR3. The V and J ends lost 6 bases and 5 bases, in that order; junction bases with no gene match: 7. The CDR3 reads CASRTQGGLDTQYF. CDR3 in DNA: TGTGCCAGTAGAACACAGGGGGGATTAGATACGCAGTATTTT.

The chain links TRBV29-1 to TRBJ1-1; weak D call: TRBD1 (5 bases). Germline V gene data show CDR1 as SQVTM and CDR2 as ANQGSEA. There are 13 residues in the CDR3. V dropped 4 bases and J dropped 1 base, with 10 bases sitting between them. The DNA for the CDR3 is TGCAGCGTTGGCCTGGGGGGGAACACTGAAGCTTTCTTT. It codes for CSVGLGGNTEAFF.

This clone was seen a few times. This sequence joins TRBV5-5 and TRBJ2-2; D is ambiguous. The CDR3 consists of 14 residues. The germline gives CDR1 SGHKS, CDR2 YYEKEE (reference sequence). V gave up 0 bases and J gave up 6 bases, with 9 bases separating them. CDR3 coding DNA: TGTGCCAGCAGCTTGGCCGCAGAGGCCGGGGAGCTGTTTTTT. The encoded protein is CASSLAAEAGELFF.

V is TRBV5-4 and J is TRBJ2-7; a weak D match, TRBD1 (6 bases). Trimming pared 3 bases from V and 3 bases from J, leaving 16 bases between. CDR3 length: 15 residues. Germline lookup yields CDR1 SGHNT and CDR2 YYREEE (reference sequence). CDR3 residues: CASSSRAGQYYEQYV. The CDR3 DNA reads as TGTGCCAGCAGCTCCAGGGCAGGACAGTACTACGAGCAGTACGTC.

The chain has TRBV5-1 and TRBJ1-1, with TRBD1 matching over 7 bases. The germline V gene encodes CDR1 SGHRS and CDR2 YFSETQ. The junction had 3 bases not matched to a gene; V was cut back by 4 bases and J by 3 bases. The CDR3 covers 13 residues. Here the CDR3 DNA reads TGCGCCAGCAGCGCCACAGGGGACACTGAAGCTTTCTTT. This gives the protein CASSATGDTEAFF.

The CDR3 sequence is CASSLGGGSYEQYV. CDR3 in DNA: TGTGCCAGCAGCTTAGGCGGGGGATCCTACGAGCAGTACGTC. This sequence joins TRBV7-9 and TRBJ2-7; 7 bases line up with TRBD2. Germline-derived CDR1 and CDR2 are SEHNR and FQNEAQ (reference sequence). V was clipped by 1 base and J by 1 base; unmatched bases: 1. The CDR3 covers 14 residues.

The rearrangement links TRBV7-9 to TRBJ2-3; 8 nucleotides align to TRBD1. This CDR3 has 16 amino acids. Germline V CDR1 and CDR2: SEHNR, FQNEAQ (reference sequence). V lost 5 bases, J lost 1 base, and 8 bases stayed unmatched. CDR3 DNA sequence: TGTGCCAGCAGCACGGACAGGGACCAACGCACAGATACGCAGTATTTT. It encodes CASSTDRDQRTDTQYF.

This chain uses TRBV5-1 with TRBJ2-1; 13 bases are a match to TRBD2. Germline loops: CDR1 SGHRS, CDR2 YFSETQ. The V gene end was trimmed by 4 bases and the J gene end by 11 bases; junction bases not matched to a gene: 6. The CDR3 covers 14 residues. CDR3 loop: CASSQRLAGGQQFF. The CDR3 DNA sequence: TGCGCCAGCAGCCAACGACTAGCGGGGGGCCAGCAGTTCTTC.

This chain uses TRBV2 with TRBJ2-2, with 8 positions matching TRBD1. Germline values: CDR1 SNHLY, CDR2 FYNNEI. This CDR3 spans 14 amino acids. The V segment lost 6 bases and the J segment 6 bases; nucleotides outside the gene matches: 6. The CDR3 DNA is TGTGCCAGCAGACGGGACAGGACGTCCGGGGAGCTGTTTTTT. This gives the protein CASRRDRTSGELFF.

V gene TRBV6-1 combines with J gene TRBJ2-3; possibly TRBD1 for D (6 bases). From germline, CDR1 is MNHNS and CDR2 SASEGT. With 3 bases removed from V and 8 bases from J, the gap between germline ends came to 18 bases. The CDR3 is made up of 15 amino acids. The CDR3 DNA is TGTGCCAGCAGTGACCACCGGCCAGGGGCGCGTACGCAGTATTTT. As protein: CASSDHRPGARTQYF.

This sequence joins TRBV23-1 and TRBJ2-5; D may be TRBD2 (5 bases). TRBV23-1 qualifies as an ORF whose function is uncertain. Trimming stripped 0 bases from V and 1 base from J, with 9 bases between. The length of the CDR3 is 15 residues. The CDR3 is CASSQSGRVQETQYF. The CDR3 DNA reads as TGCGCCAGCAGTCAATCGGGGAGAGTCCAAGAGACCCAGTACTTC.

This sequence joins TRBV5-1 and TRBJ1-6; 8 positions match TRBD1. V gave up 5 bases and J gave up 10 bases; unmatched junction bases: 11. The CDR3 has 15 amino acids. CDR1 and CDR2 (germline): SGHRS, YFSETQ. CDR3 region: CASSRDRGDGSPLHF. CDR3 DNA: TGCGCCAGCAGTCGCGACAGGGGTGATGGGTCACCCCTCCACTTT.

The chain employs TRBV28 and TRBJ1-5; D possibly corresponds to TRBD1 (6 bases). The V end lost 7 bases, the J end lost 2 bases, and 12 bases lay between the germline ends. Germline values: CDR1 MDHEN, CDR2 SYDVKM. The CDR3 spans 14 residues. The CDR3 region is CASTPYRGNQPQHF. For the CDR3, the DNA is TGTGCCAGCACCCCGTACAGGGGCAATCAGCCCCAGCATTTT.

V gene TRBV5-8 combines with J gene TRBJ1-5, with D perhaps TRBD1 (5 bases). The CDR3 loop spans 14 amino acids. Deletions cut 7 bases from V and 7 bases from J, with 18 bases between. Germline V gives CDR1 SGHTS, CDR2 YDEGEE. DNA for the CDR3: TGTGCCAGCGGCGTTTGGCCTCGGGGGCAGCCCCAGCATTTT. Translating gives CASGVWPRGQPQHF.

The rearrangement links TRBV5-6 to TRBJ2-6; D gene uncertain. With 4 bases removed from V and 3 bases from J, the gap between germline ends came to 14 bases. This CDR3 spans 16 amino acids. The V gene's germline CDR1 is SGHDT and CDR2 YYEEEE. CDR3 in DNA: TGTGCCAGCAGCCATGGCGTGCCGGGTGGGGCCAACGTCCTGACTTTC. It codes for CASSHGVPGGANVLTF. Full variable domain (outside the CDR3, taken from reference TRBV5-6 and TRBJ2-6): DAGVTQSPTHLIKTRGQQVTLRCSPKSGHDTVSWYQQALGQGPQFIFQYYEEEERQRGNFPDRFSGHQFPNYSSELNVNALLLGDSALYLCASSHGVPGGANVLTFGAGSRLTVL.